These 9 T cell receptor beta chains share one sample of origin, sequenced in a study of PD-1 blockade in classical Hodgkin lymphoma (dated by TCRdb to 2018 to 2021). The sample's time point label, in plain terms: cycle 2 day 1 (C2D1) of nivolumab. All trial patients had relapsed after autologous stem cell transplantation, with cohorts A, B and C differing in prior brentuximab vedotin exposure. To prepare the library, the immunoSEQ multiplex PCR assay was applied. The table was pulled from immuneACCESS by TCRdb, which kept in-frame rearrangements only. Such tables lose some clones; where checked, under half of the loss comes from unresolved V genes, and the rest has no known cause. The sample profile shows about 110,000 clones; 70% to 90% of them were found once. The ten largest clones represent about 20% of the sample. The sample was peripheral blood mononuclear cells (PBMCs), taken before the second cycle of nivolumab. All receptors come from a human donor with classical Hodgkin lymphoma.

This clone has a handful of counts. The chain joins TRBV10-3 to TRBJ1-5, with D possibly matching TRBD1 (6 bases). V was clipped by 0 bases and J by 3 bases, with 9 bases between them. From germline, CDR1 is ENHRY and CDR2 SYGVKD. CDR3 length: 15 residues. The CDR3 loop is CAISESMGANQPQHF. The CDR3 nucleotides are TGTGCCATCAGTGAGTCGATGGGGGCCAATCAGCCCCAGCATTTT.

The chain combines TRBV5-8 with TRBJ1-1; D is unresolved. Between the trimmed V and J ends, which lost 3 bases and 0 bases, there was a span of 12 bases. The CDR3 covers 15 residues. Germline V lookup: CDR1 SGHTS, CDR2 YDEGEE. The CDR3: CASSWVGSLNTEAFF. CDR3 DNA sequence: TGTGCCAGCAGCTGGGTTGGGTCCCTGAACACTGAAGCTTTCTTT.

This clone was picked up one time. J is TRBJ1-5 and V is TRBV15, with TRBD1 identical over 9 bases. Germline V gene sequence: CDR1 LNHNV, CDR2 YYDKDF (reference sequence). The CDR3 has 12 residues. The junction had 2 bases not matched to a gene; V was cut back by 9 bases and J by 5 bases. CDR3 nucleotide sequence: TGTGCCACAAGACAGGGGGATCAGCCCCAGCATTTT. This encodes CATRQGDQPQHF.

The chain carries TRBV30 and TRBJ2-2, with D possibly being TRBD1 (6 bases). V was trimmed by 3 bases and J by 1 base, leaving 15 bases between them. The CDR3 runs 16 residues. Per the germline V gene, CDR1 is GTSNPN and CDR2 is SVGIG (reference sequence). CDR3 DNA: TGTGCCTGGAGGAAACAGGGACACGGGAACACCGGGGAGCTGTTTTTT. Amino acid sequence: CAWRKQGHGNTGELFF.

This clone was seen just once. This rearrangement joins TRBV19 to TRBJ1-2, with a weak D call TRBD1 (5 bases). The CDR3 extends over 13 amino acids. The germline V and J ends were trimmed by 5 bases and 10 bases, with 17 bases remaining between them. The germline gives CDR1 LNHDA, CDR2 SQIVND (reference sequence). Here the CDR3 reads CASSPAGRGDYTF. The CDR3 DNA sequence: TGTGCCAGTAGTCCAGCGGGACGGGGAGACTACACCTTC. The complete variable domain, with remaining parts taken from reference TRBV19 and TRBJ1-2, reads DGGITQSPKYLFRKEGQNVTLSCEQNLNHDAMYWYRQDPGQGLRLIYYSQIVNDFQKGDIAEGYSVSREKKESFPLTVTSAQKNPTAFYLCASSPAGRGDYTFGSGTRLTVV.

The chain combines TRBV27 with TRBJ2-7, with 9 bases that match TRBD1. CDR3 length: 15 residues. Losses at the gene ends were 7 bases for V and 3 bases for J; bases not matched to a gene: 10. Germline V gene data show CDR1 as MNHEY and CDR2 as SMNVEV (reference sequence). Here the CDR3 reads CASTESGTGSYEQYF. CDR3 DNA sequence: TGTGCCAGCACCGAATCCGGGACAGGGAGCTACGAGCAGTACTTC.

The genes are TRBV18 and TRBJ2-7; the match to TRBD2 covers 8 bases. CDR3 size: 17 residues. Per germline, CDR1 KGHSH and CDR2 LQKENI. Germline trimming cut 0 bases from V and 9 bases from J; bases unmatched to any gene: 16. CDR3 sequence: CASSPPAWAGLDVGQYF. CDR3 nucleotide sequence: TGTGCCAGCTCACCACCGGCTTGGGCGGGACTAGACGTCGGGCAGTACTTC.

The rearrangement uses TRBV4-1 and TRBJ2-1; D call uncertain. The germline V and J ends were trimmed by 4 bases and 5 bases, with 21 bases remaining between them. Germline CDR1 reads MGHRA; CDR2 reads YSYEKL. This CDR3 is 17 amino acids long. The CDR3 protein is CASSPPGDPALDNEQFF. In nucleotides, the CDR3 is TGCGCCAGCAGCCCCCCGGGCGATCCGGCGCTCGACAATGAGCAGTTCTTC.

J is TRBJ2-2 and V is TRBV19; the D is unclear. There are 14 residues in the CDR3. The germline V gene encodes CDR1 LNHDA and CDR2 SQIVND (reference sequence). Between the trimmed V and J ends, which lost 5 bases and 0 bases, there was a span of 7 bases. The CDR3 here is CASSPRTNTGELFF. The CDR3 DNA reads as TGTGCCAGTAGTCCCAGAACGAACACCGGGGAGCTGTTTTTT.